These 24 T cell receptor beta chains came from one sample sequenced in a study of blood T cell repertoires in COVID-19. Libraries were prepared by immunoSEQ multiplex PCR; TCRdb keeps only in-frame clonotypes and omits some of them. The sample shows about 150,000 clones, around 79% of them seen only once. The specimen sequenced was peripheral blood. These receptors came from a man older than 75 with acute or convalescent COVID-19.

The chain couples TRBV9 to TRBJ1-3, with TRBD1 matching over 9 bases. Germline CDR1 and CDR2: SGDLS and YYNGEE. Germline trimming cut 4 bases from V and 4 bases from J; bases unmatched to any gene: 9. The CDR3 is 16 residues long. The CDR3, as DNA: TGTGCCAGCAGCAGGGACAGGGAGCTCTCCGGAAACACCATATATTTT. As protein: CASSRDRELSGNTIYF.

This chain connects TRBV30 to TRBJ1-5; maybe TRBD1 (6 bases). V was trimmed by 0 bases and J by 4 bases, leaving 13 bases between them. Looked up from germline, CDR1 is GTSNPN and CDR2 is SVGIG (reference sequence). CDR3 length: 15 residues. Here the CDR3 reads CAWSVRRGRNQPQHF. As DNA, the CDR3 is TGTGCCTGGAGTGTACGCAGGGGAAGGAATCAGCCCCAGCATTTT.

The chain carries TRBV5-4 and TRBJ1-4; 7 bases fit TRBD1. Germline CDR1 and CDR2: SGHNT and YYREEE (reference sequence). This CDR3 spans 15 amino acids. With 1 base clipped from V and 0 bases from J, the junction kept 0 bases outside the gene matches. The CDR3 reads CASSLTGATNEKLFF. The CDR3, as DNA: TGTGCCAGCAGCTTGACAGGGGCAACTAATGAAAAACTGTTTTTT.

The CDR3 here is CASSPISGVLVEQYF. CDR3 bases: TGTGCCAGCTCACCTATCTCAGGGGTCTTGGTCGAGCAGTACTTC. The chain employs TRBV18 and TRBJ2-7; possible D gene TRBD1, 6 bases. Germline-derived CDR1 and CDR2 are KGHSH and LQKENI. Trimming took off 3 bases at V and 6 bases at J, with 18 bases between the two ends. CDR3 size: 15 residues.

The chain uses TRBV5-4 and TRBJ2-2; D gene ambiguous. The CDR3 runs to 14 residues. V was shortened by 0 bases and J by 4 bases, with 7 bases between the two germline ends. The germline V gene encodes CDR1 SGHNT and CDR2 YYREEE (reference sequence). DNA of the CDR3: TGTGCCAGCAGCTTGGCCTCGGGCACCGGGGAGCTGTTTTTT. It yields the protein CASSLASGTGELFF.

CDR3 in amino acids: CVSTPGQGAYEQYV. As DNA, the CDR3 is TGTGTTTCGACTCCGGGACAGGGGGCGTACGAGCAGTACGTC. The chain couples TRBV6-5 to TRBJ2-7; TRBD1 matches at 12 bases. Germline-derived CDR1 and CDR2 are MNHEY and SVGAGI. This CDR3 region has 14 residues.

The chain is built from TRBV5-1 and TRBJ2-5, with D tentatively TRBD1 (6 bases). In germline, CDR1 is SGHRS, CDR2 YFSETQ. V was cut by 4 bases and J by 5 bases, with 15 bases left in between. The CDR3 loop spans 14 amino acids. The CDR3 region has the DNA TGCGCCAGCAGCCGGGACACGTCGCAGGAGACCCAGTACTTC. It is translated as CASSRDTSQETQYF.

The chain carries TRBV5-4 and TRBJ2-5; a possible D gene is TRBD1 (6 bases). Trimming shortened V by 0 bases and J by 4 bases, and 13 bases separated the two germline ends. The CDR3 is made up of 15 amino acids. The germline gives CDR1 SGHNT, CDR2 YYREEE (reference sequence). In DNA form, the CDR3 reads TGTGCCAGCAGCTTGGCCGGGCAGGGGACAGAGACCCAGTACTTC. It yields the protein CASSLAGQGTETQYF.

The genes are TRBV5-4 and TRBJ1-5; D call uncertain. Germline V lookup: CDR1 SGHNT, CDR2 YYREEE (reference sequence). V lost 4 bases to trimming and J lost 6 bases, with 17 bases between them. This CDR3 contains 15 residues. The CDR3 sequence is CASSPDGLAGQPQHF. The CDR3 DNA reads TGTGCCAGCAGCCCGGACGGACTAGCAGGTCAGCCCCAGCATTTT.

The chain combines TRBV7-8 with TRBJ2-5; TRBD2 matches at 7 bases. This CDR3 has 13 residues. Germline assignment: CDR1 SGHVS and CDR2 FQNEAQ. V was pared by 6 bases and J by 6 bases, with 7 bases of the junction left unmatched. The CDR3 nucleotides are TGTGCCAGCAGAGAATGGGGGGGACAGACCCAGTACTTC. Translating gives CASREWGGQTQYF.

The table lists this clone with a few counts. The chain joins TRBV6-1 to TRBJ2-6, with D possibly being TRBD2 (7 bases). The V and J ends lost 0 bases and 2 bases respectively, with 11 bases between them. The CDR3 is 17 amino acids. Germline V gene lookup returns CDR1 MNHNS and CDR2 SASEGT. CDR3 sequence: CASSEAWGGPGANVLTF. CDR3 bases: TGTGCCAGCAGTGAAGCGTGGGGGGGCCCTGGGGCCAACGTCCTGACTTTC.

The chain couples TRBV5-1 to TRBJ2-7; D gene uncertain. Germline CDR1 reads SGHRS; CDR2 reads YFSETQ. The ends were cut back, 7 bases at V and 3 bases at J, with 14 bases in the middle. The CDR3 covers 13 residues. The CDR3 DNA reads as TGCGCCAGCGCCCTGCTGGCGGACTACGAGCAGTACTTC. Translation gives CASALLADYEQYF.

The V call is TRBV10-2, the J call TRBJ2-7, with D possibly being TRBD1 (6 bases). Germline V gene lookup returns CDR1 WSHSY and CDR2 SAAADI. V lost 7 bases, J lost 2 bases, and 15 bases lay in between. The CDR3 contains 14 residues. The CDR3 is CASTMGAATYEQYF. DNA of the CDR3: TGCGCCAGCACTATGGGGGCGGCAACCTACGAGCAGTACTTC.

This clone appeared a single time. The chain couples TRBV7-3 to TRBJ2-1, with 12 bases identical to TRBD2. Trimming at V came to 4 bases and at J to 6 bases, leaving 7 bases not matched to a gene. The CDR3 runs 16 residues. Germline lookup yields CDR1 SGHTA and CDR2 FQGTGA. CDR3 protein: CASSSTGTSGFNEQFF. DNA of the CDR3: TGTGCCAGCAGCTCCACCGGGACTAGCGGGTTCAATGAGCAGTTCTTC. Using reference TRBV7-3 and TRBJ2-1 for the parts outside the CDR3, the full variable domain is GAGVSQTPSNKVTEKGKYVELRCDPISGHTALYWYRQSLGQGPEFLIYFQGTGAADDSGLPNDRFFAVRPEGSVSTLKIQRTERGDSAVYLCASSSTGTSGFNEQFFGPGTRLTVL.

This clone was observed a few times. The CDR3 DNA sequence: TGTGCCAGTAGTGCCAGACAGGGTTGGGGTAACTATGGCTACACCTTC. Amino acid sequence: CASSARQGWGNYGYTF. J is TRBJ1-2 and V is TRBV19; 7 nucleotides align to TRBD1. V lost 5 bases and J lost 1; bases outside the gene matches: 10. Germline V lookup: CDR1 LNHDA, CDR2 SQIVND (reference sequence). This CDR3 is 16 amino acids long. Filled out from reference TRBV19 and TRBJ1-2, the complete variable domain reads DGGITQSPKYLFRKEGQNVTLSCEQNLNHDAMYWYRQDPGQGLRLIYYSQIVNDFQKGDIAEGYSVSREKKESFPLTVTSAQKNPTAFYLCASSARQGWGNYGYTFGSGTRLTVV.

The J gene is TRBJ2-5, the V gene TRBV10-3; unclear D gene. V lost 5 bases to trimming and J lost 2 bases, with 9 bases between them. The CDR3 totals 13 residues. The germline V gene has CDR1 ENHRY and CDR2 SYGVKD. CDR3 protein: CAISPSVQETQYF. For the CDR3, the DNA is TGTGCCATCAGTCCATCGGTACAAGAGACCCAGTACTTC.

V is TRBV11-3 and J is TRBJ2-3, with 9 bases that match TRBD1. The CDR3 runs to 16 residues. V lost 1 base to trimming and J lost 5 bases; unmatched junction nucleotides: 7. CDR1 is SGHNT, CDR2 YENEEA, per germline. CDR3 amino acids: CASSLGPRDREDTQYF. The CDR3 DNA reads TGTGCCAGCAGCTTAGGGCCCCGGGACAGGGAAGATACGCAGTATTTT.

This clone was seen just once. The chain recombines TRBV7-8 with TRBJ1-3; a weak D match, TRBD1 (6 bases). V lost 0 bases and J 0 bases, leaving 18 bases between the germline ends. The CDR3 is 19 residues long. Looked up from germline, CDR1 is SGHVS and CDR2 is FQNEAQ. CDR3: CASSLAAAGATSSGNTIYF. Written as DNA, the CDR3 is TGTGCCAGCAGCTTAGCGGCGGCAGGGGCGACGAGCTCTGGAAACACCATATATTTT.

V gene TRBV11-2 combines with J gene TRBJ2-1; TRBD2 aligns across 7 bases. Trimming removed 5 bases from V and 10 bases from J; junction bases left unmatched: 8. Germline CDR1 reads SGHAT; CDR2 reads FQNNGV. The CDR3 runs to 13 residues. CDR3 sequence reads: CASSPGRGIEQFF. The DNA for the CDR3 is TGTGCCAGCAGCCCAGGGCGGGGGATCGAGCAGTTCTTC.

The CDR3 protein is CASSPRGGGPSYEQYF. The CDR3 DNA reads as TGTGCCAGCTCACCGAGAGGGGGGGGCCCCTCCTACGAGCAGTACTTC. The V gene is TRBV18, the J gene TRBJ2-7, with D tentatively TRBD2 (7 bases). This CDR3 region has 16 residues. With 3 bases removed from V and 0 bases from J, the gap between germline ends came to 15 bases. CDR1 and CDR2 from the germline V gene are KGHSH and LQKENI.

This sequence joins TRBV6-5 and TRBJ1-1; tentatively, D is TRBD1 (5 bases). The CDR3 length is 15 residues. CDR1 is MNHEY, CDR2 SVGAGI, per germline. V dropped 1 base and J dropped 0 bases, with 9 bases sitting between them. CDR3: CASSYFGAVNTEAFF. In DNA form, the CDR3 reads TGTGCCAGCAGTTACTTTGGGGCCGTGAACACTGAAGCTTTCTTT.

V gene TRBV6-2 or TRBV6-3 combines with J gene TRBJ2-1; no clear D gene. Trimming removed 3 bases from V and 10 bases from J, with 13 bases in between. CDR1 MNHEY and CDR2 SVGEGT come from the germline V gene. CDR3 size: 13 residues. The DNA for the CDR3 is TGTGCCAGCAGTTATGCCCTACTTGTGGAGCAGTTCTTC. This gives the protein CASSYALLVEQFF.

This clone was detected once. The chain joins TRBV5-1 to TRBJ2-5; 9 nucleotides align to TRBD2. The V gene's germline CDR1 is SGHRS and CDR2 YFSETQ. The junction had 3 bases not matched to a gene; V was cut back by 4 bases and J by 2 bases. CDR3 length: 14 amino acids. In nucleotides, the CDR3 is TGCGCCAGCAGCCCGACTAGCGGACAAGAGACCCAGTACTTC. Translating it yields CASSPTSGQETQYF. The full variable domain, completed using reference TRBV5-1 and TRBJ2-5, is KAGVTQTPRYLIKTRGQQVTLSCSPISGHRSVSWYQQTPGQGLQFLFEYFSETQRNKGNFPGRFSGRQFSNSRSEMNVSTLELGDSALYLCASSPTSGQETQYFGPGTRLLVL.

The chain is built from TRBV4-2 and TRBJ1-1; D is unresolved. The V end was cut by 3 bases, the J end by 4 bases, with 21 bases between. CDR1 and CDR2 from the germline V gene are LGHNA and YNFKEQ. The CDR3 spans 17 residues. The CDR3 nucleotides are TGTGCCAGCAGCCACACAACACGTGGGGAGGAGGGCACTGAAGCTTTCTTT. It yields the protein CASSHTTRGEEGTEAFF.